This T cell receptor beta chain was sequenced in a study of patients and donors after allogeneic stem cell transplantation. Via MiXCR, TCRdb re-called the RT-PCR reads, giving one row per CDR3 protein. The sample carries 400,000 to 450,000 distinct CDR3 sequences, more than 15% recorded once. Germline assignment: CDR1 SGHTA and CDR2 FQGTGA. The CDR3 length is 18 residues. V shed 5 bases and J 7 bases; nucleotides not matched to a gene: 18. The TCR originated in a human donor who was either an allogeneic HSCT recipient or a stem cell or donor lymphocyte infusion donor (not recorded which). It is not recorded whose cells these are; they may come from a transplant donor. Specimen: blood, either unsorted or a sorted T cell fraction (not recorded which). The chain combines TRBV7-3 with TRBJ2-3; 10 positions match TRBD2. The CDR3 DNA sequence: TGTGCCAGCAGCCCTACCCCAATGGAGCGGGGGGGCCTTCATACGCAGTATTTT. It yields the protein CASSPTPMERGGLHTQYF.